This TCR beta chain was sequenced for a study of cytomegalovirus exposure and HLA in healthy donors. General study points: Listed as cytomegalovirus-associated were 150 to 200 TCR beta chains. Later, an analysis showed that TCR beta chains associated with HLA were more clonally expanded than others that were equally common.

With 60 Vbeta and 13 Jbeta primers, the PCR was carried out. Per the original methods: Later, some 79 million unique TCR beta chains were counted in an analysis, and about 10 million of them were shared. Libraries were prepared by immunoSEQ multiplex PCR; TCRdb keeps only in-frame clonotypes and omits some of them. The V and J calls and clone size are taken from that table; D and trimming were inferred from the DNA. The sample consists of about 150,000 clones, more than 70% of them appearing once. Germline CDR1 and CDR2: MNHNY and SVGAGI (reference sequence). Germline trimming cut 5 bases from V and 4 bases from J; bases unmatched to any gene: 1. The CDR3 totals 13 residues. About this clone: Its antigen is unknown.

This TCR was recovered from a woman aged 40 to 55 in good health and CMV-seropositive. J is TRBJ1-2 and V is TRBV6-6, with TRBD1 matching 10 bases. Sequencing was carried out using PBMCs. The CDR3 is CASSGTGAYGYTF. In DNA, the CDR3 is TGTGCCAGCAGTGGGACAGGGGCCTATGGCTACACCTTC.